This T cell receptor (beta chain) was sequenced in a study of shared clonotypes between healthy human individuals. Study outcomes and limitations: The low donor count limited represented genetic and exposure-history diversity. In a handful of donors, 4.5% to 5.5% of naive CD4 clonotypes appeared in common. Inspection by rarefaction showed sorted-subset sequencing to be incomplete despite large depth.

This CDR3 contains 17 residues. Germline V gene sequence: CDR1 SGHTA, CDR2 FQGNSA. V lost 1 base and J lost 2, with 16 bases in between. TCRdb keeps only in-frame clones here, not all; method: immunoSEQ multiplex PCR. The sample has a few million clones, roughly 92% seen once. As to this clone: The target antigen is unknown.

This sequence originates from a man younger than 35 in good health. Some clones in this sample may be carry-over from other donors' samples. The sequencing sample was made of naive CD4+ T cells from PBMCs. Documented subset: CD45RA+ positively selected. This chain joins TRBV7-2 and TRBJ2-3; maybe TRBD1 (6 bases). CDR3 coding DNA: TGTGCCAGCAGCTTAGGTAGGGGGACACTGCTCACAGATACGCAGTATTTT. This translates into CASSLGRGTLLTDTQYF.